This T cell receptor beta chain was profiled in a study of cytomegalovirus exposure and HLA in healthy donors. Study findings and constraints: Rates of TCR association differed by HLA locus in a later analysis, with DRB1 highest and HLA-C lowest.

It was with 60 Vbeta and 13 Jbeta primers that the PCR ran. TCRdb keeps only in-frame clones here, not all; method: immunoSEQ multiplex PCR. The sample gives roughly 130,000 clones, around 84% of which show up once; roughly 3% is in the top ten. Germline CDR1 MNHEY, CDR2 SMNVEV (reference sequence). Trimming pared 3 bases from V and 6 bases from J, leaving 6 bases between. This CDR3 region has 11 residues. Turning to this clone: Antigen unknown.

Material for sequencing was PBMCs. The TCR sequence derives from a young woman in good health and CMV-seropositive. This sequence joins TRBV27 and TRBJ2-7; no definite D call. Written as DNA, the CDR3 is TGTGCCAGCAGTTTTCTCCTCGAGCAGTACTTC. Encoded protein: CASSFLLEQYF.